The 18 T cell receptor beta chains reported below all come from one sample, sequenced in a study of metastatic and nonmetastatic thyroid tumors (dated by TCRdb to the early 2020s). The library was produced with PCR. Data came from an Illumina HiSeq 4000. Through fastp at Q25 and MiXCR, TCRdb rebuilt clones from the public reads, retaining in-frame beta chains. For this sample the table gives 9,900 or so clones, of which about 31% were detected only once. About 16% of the sample goes to the ten largest clones. No treatment had been received by any patient before thyroid surgery. Material for sequencing was tumor tissue. These receptors were taken from a female donor with papillary thyroid cancer or a benign thyroid nodule (not recorded which). Some clones in this sample may be carry-over from other donors' samples.

J is TRBJ2-7 and V is TRBV3-1; 7 bases map to TRBD1. The CDR3 spans 15 residues. CDR1 is LGHDT, CDR2 YNNKEL, per germline (reference sequence). Trimming cost V 0 bases and J 4 bases; bases outside gene matches: 6. The chain's CDR3 is CASSQEKGQVYEQYF. The CDR3 DNA follows: TGTGCCAGCAGCCAAGAGAAAGGACAGGTGTACGAGCAGTACTTC.

This clone is judged medium-sized. The chain links TRBV5-8 to TRBJ1-2; a weak D match, TRBD1 (5 bases). Trimming shortened V by 1 base and J by 3 bases, and 7 bases separated the two germline ends. Germline V CDR1 and CDR2: SGHTS, YDEGEE. The length of the CDR3 is 13 residues. The CDR3 loop is CASSLSGHYGYTF. CDR3 nucleotide sequence: TGTGCCAGCAGCTTGTCGGGGCACTATGGCTACACCTTC.

This clone was found many times. The chain couples TRBV18 to TRBJ2-5, with 7 bases that match TRBD1. Trimming cost V 2 bases and J 5 bases; bases outside gene matches: 5. Germline V gene sequence: CDR1 KGHSH, CDR2 LQKENI. The CDR3 runs to 14 residues. CDR3: CASSPIRGQETQYF. CDR3 DNA: TGTGCCAGCTCACCAATTCGGGGACAGGAGACCCAGTACTTC.

V and J are TRBV2 and TRBJ2-1; D not certain. The germline V gene has CDR1 SNHLY and CDR2 FYNNEI. Trimming removed 4 bases at V and 4 bases at J, with 5 bases between. CDR3 length: 12 amino acids. CDR3 region: CASSGPYNEQFF. The DNA for the CDR3 is TGTGCCAGCAGTGGGCCGTACAATGAGCAGTTCTTC.

This sequence joins TRBV6-1 and TRBJ2-2, with D possibly TRBD2 on 5 matching bases. Germline loops: CDR1 MNHNS, CDR2 SASEGT. CDR3 length: 14 amino acids. Trimming removed 7 bases at V and 3 bases at J, with 12 bases between. DNA for the CDR3: TGTGCCAGCAAAGGGAGCCAGGACACCGGGGAGCTGTTTTTT. Protein product: CASKGSQDTGELFF.

The chain is built from TRBV18 and TRBJ1-4; D gene uncertain. The CDR3 is made up of 12 amino acids. Germline-derived CDR1 and CDR2 are KGHSH and LQKENI. Deletions cut 6 bases from V and 5 bases from J, with 7 bases between. The CDR3 protein is CASSRENEKLFF. CDR3 in DNA: TGTGCCAGCTCTAGAGAAAATGAAAAACTGTTTTTT.

This clone was counted between two and nine times. The chain carries TRBV10-3 and TRBJ1-6, with TRBD1 identical over 10 bases. The CDR3 contains 14 residues. Germline assignment: CDR1 ENHRY and CDR2 SYGVKD. The trim removed 4 bases at V and 11 bases at J, leaving 5 bases unmatched. In DNA, the CDR3 is TGTGCCATCAGTGCGGGACAGGGGAGCACACCCCTCCACTTT. It yields the protein CAISAGQGSTPLHF.

The chain employs TRBV3-1 and TRBJ1-2; 8 nucleotides align to TRBD1. The V gene end was trimmed by 1 base and the J gene end by 4 bases; junction bases not matched to a gene: 8. Per the germline V gene, CDR1 is LGHDT and CDR2 is YNNKEL (reference sequence). CDR3 length: 16 residues. The CDR3 spells CASSQVSGQGSYGYTF. As DNA, the CDR3 is TGTGCCAGCAGCCAAGTCTCCGGACAGGGTAGCTATGGCTACACCTTC.

The table lists this clone with a count of one. The chain employs TRBV4-2 and TRBJ1-2; D is unclear. Trimming took off 1 base at V and 5 bases at J, with 17 bases between the two ends. The CDR3 runs to 16 residues. Germline CDR1 and CDR2: LGHNA and YNFKEQ. The DNA of the CDR3 is TGTGCCAGCAGCCAAGTGGAAAAGGGTTGGGGATATGGCTACACCTTC. Amino acids: CASSQVEKGWGYGYTF.

By frequency in the sample, this clone is medium-sized. The rearrangement uses TRBV13 and TRBJ1-6, with a tentative D call TRBD1 (6 bases). Germline CDR1 is PRHDT and CDR2 is FYEKMQ (reference sequence). The CDR3 is made up of 19 amino acids. With 5 bases removed from V and 0 bases from J, the gap between germline ends came to 20 bases. CDR3 in DNA: TGTGCCAGCAGCCACCTCTGGCGGGGGGCGAGCTCCTATAATTCACCCCTCCACTTT. Translating it yields CASSHLWRGASSYNSPLHF.

On this clone itself: The junction departs from germline at one end; a sequencing error may be responsible. The chain uses TRBV10-2 and TRBJ2-7; D remains unclear. The germline V gene encodes CDR1 WSHSY and CDR2 SAAADI. The CDR3 contains 12 residues. The CDR3 DNA reads as TGCGTCAGCAGTGAGATAGTGGTCGGGCATTACTTC. This gives the protein CVSSEIVVGHYF.

This clone was seen only a few times. The chain recombines TRBV6-1 with TRBJ2-2; 8 bases align to TRBD1. Germline CDR1 and CDR2: MNHNS and SASEGT. V lost 5 bases to trimming and J lost 6 bases; unmatched junction nucleotides: 8. The CDR3 covers 15 residues. This chain's CDR3 is CASSIGQGSAGELFF. In DNA, the CDR3 is TGTGCCAGCAGTATTGGACAGGGAAGCGCCGGGGAGCTGTTTTTT.

The chain links TRBV11-2 to TRBJ2-1, with unresolved D. Germline V gene sequence: CDR1 SGHAT, CDR2 FQNNGV. V was clipped by 1 base and J by 9 bases, with 4 bases between them. The CDR3 has 11 amino acids. CDR3 amino acids: CASSLASEQFF. The CDR3, as DNA: TGTGCCAGCAGCTTAGCTAGTGAGCAGTTCTTC.

The J gene is TRBJ2-2, the V gene TRBV6-1; D remains unclear. The CDR3 extends over 16 amino acids. V lost 9 bases and J lost 2, with 19 bases in between. CDR1 is MNHNS and CDR2 is SASEGT in the germline V gene. In nucleotides, the CDR3 is TGTGCCAGTGGTACCCTCAGGATCCTTAACACCGGGGAGCTGTTTTTT. Protein sequence: CASGTLRILNTGELFF.

By frequency in the sample, this clone is medium-sized (0.01 to 0.1%). The chain carries TRBV28 and TRBJ2-7; the D is unclear. Looked up from germline, CDR1 is MDHEN and CDR2 is SYDVKM. The CDR3 is made up of 10 amino acids. V shed 6 bases and J shed 3 bases, with 3 bases lying between them. Here the CDR3 reads CASRGYEQYF. As DNA, the CDR3 is TGTGCCAGCAGGGGCTACGAGCAGTACTTC.

This clone was recorded a few times. The chain recombines TRBV20-1 with TRBJ2-5; 7 bases are shared with TRBD2. CDR1 and CDR2 from the germline V gene are DFQATT and SNEGSKA (reference sequence). V dropped 6 bases and J dropped 5; count of bases not matched to a gene: 6. The CDR3 is made up of 12 amino acids. The CDR3 region has the DNA TGCAGTGCAAGCGGGGACGAGGAGACCCAGTACTTC. This translates into CSASGDEETQYF.

The chain carries TRBV20-1 and TRBJ1-4; D is uncertain. V was cut by 6 bases and J by 4 bases, with 6 bases left in between. CDR1 is DFQATT and CDR2 is SNEGSKA in the germline V gene (reference sequence). The CDR3 consists of 11 residues. The CDR3 DNA is TGCAGTGCGCCGAGTAATGAAAAACTGTTTTTT. This encodes CSAPSNEKLFF.

The J gene is TRBJ2-7, the V gene TRBV2; D is undetermined. Per germline, CDR1 SNHLY and CDR2 FYNNEI. The ends were cut back, 7 bases at V and 2 bases at J, with 6 bases in the middle. This CDR3 is built from 11 residues. The CDR3 sequence: CASTGAYEQYF. The CDR3 DNA reads as TGTGCCAGCACCGGTGCCTACGAGCAGTACTTC.